This paragraph reports one TCR beta chain. Its antigen is not known. The method was immunoSEQ multiplex PCR; TCRdb's version includes in-frame clones alone and lacks a portion of them. This sample has more than 70,000 clones, with around four fifths found just once. The data were taken from a study of lymphopenia after photon versus proton radiotherapy. Study observations and caveats: Authors raise, but do not show, better survival with proton therapy. Oligoclonal CD8+ Temra expansion after nadir drove photon patients' diversity drop. Under photons, naive T cells and diversity fell while effector/memory populations rose.

This receptor was taken from a man between 60 and 75 years old with pancreatic cancer. Sequenced material: peripheral blood, taken from a patient treated with proton-based radiotherapy.

The CDR3 spells CASRAPWGTNEKLFF. The CDR3 DNA follows: TGTGCCAGCAGGGCACCCTGGGGGACTAATGAAAAACTGTTTTTT. The chain combines TRBV6-4 with TRBJ1-4; possibly TRBD1 for D (5 bases). V lost 6 bases, J lost 2 bases, and 13 bases lay in between. CDR3 length equals 15 residues. CDR1 is MRHNA and CDR2 is SNTAGT in the germline V gene.